This T cell receptor (beta chain) was observed in a study of blood T cells in healthy people across ages. Whole-study findings and limits: Among long-lived donors, naive CD4+ cells were more numerous and diversity higher than in aged donors.

Per sample, no less than 5 micrograms of total RNA were extracted. Then a second PCR, running roughly 6 to 11 cycles, was carried out with a sample-barcoded 5' primer and a J-beta primer mix. A 12-random-nucleotide template-switch adaptor tagged each cDNA molecule. TCRdb called the 5' RACE reads again in MiXCR, with one record for every CDR3 protein. This sample has approximately 2,000,000 distinct CDR3 sequences, with 35% to 50% found just once. Concerning this clonotype itself: No antigen is known for it.

Germline V gene lookup returns CDR1 GTSNPN and CDR2 SVGIG (reference sequence). This CDR3 region has 13 residues. The chain employs TRBV30 and TRBJ2-4; D is ambiguous. The J call may be mistaken, given a closer DNA end match to TRBJ2-7. Specimen: blood. This receptor was taken from a human donor in good health. The CDR3 region is CAWSEGNGYEQYF. The DNA of the CDR3 is TGTGCCTGGAGTGAAGGGAATGGCTACGAGCAGTACTTC.